This T cell receptor (beta chain) was documented in a study of shared clonotypes between healthy human individuals. Background on the study: Participating donors consisted of two women and a few men aged 18 to 49.

In the naive CD8 group, cells lacked CD45RO and were positively selected for CCR7, so terminally differentiated effector memory CD45RA+ cells were left out. The protocol was immunoSEQ multiplex PCR, while the TCRdb copy is restricted to in-frame clones and leaves out a portion. The sample includes about 2 million clones, about 95% seen only once; the top ten take about 1.1%. The sequencing input was naive CD8+ T cells sorted from blood. This receptor was obtained from a young man in good health.

The CDR3 reads CASSPDGSSGNTIYF. CDR3 in DNA: TGTGCCAGCAGCCCGGACGGGAGCTCTGGAAACACCATATATTTT. The chain joins TRBV6-5 to TRBJ1-3; D is unresolved. Trimming took 6 bases from V and 0 from J, leaving 12 bases between them. In germline, CDR1 is MNHEY, CDR2 SVGAGI. The CDR3 consists of 15 residues.